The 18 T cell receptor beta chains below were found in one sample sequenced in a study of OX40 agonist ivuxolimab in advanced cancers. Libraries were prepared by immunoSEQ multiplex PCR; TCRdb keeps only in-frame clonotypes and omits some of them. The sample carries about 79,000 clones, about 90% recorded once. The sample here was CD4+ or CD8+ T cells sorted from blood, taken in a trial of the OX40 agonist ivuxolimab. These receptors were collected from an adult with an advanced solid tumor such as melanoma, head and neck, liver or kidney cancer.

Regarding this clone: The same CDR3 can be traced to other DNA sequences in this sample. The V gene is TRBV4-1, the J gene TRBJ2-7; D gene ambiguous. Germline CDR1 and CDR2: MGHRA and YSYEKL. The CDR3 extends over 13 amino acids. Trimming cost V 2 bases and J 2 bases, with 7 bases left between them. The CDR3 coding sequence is TGCGCCAGCAGCCAACGAGAAACCTACGAGCAGTACTTC. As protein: CASSQRETYEQYF.

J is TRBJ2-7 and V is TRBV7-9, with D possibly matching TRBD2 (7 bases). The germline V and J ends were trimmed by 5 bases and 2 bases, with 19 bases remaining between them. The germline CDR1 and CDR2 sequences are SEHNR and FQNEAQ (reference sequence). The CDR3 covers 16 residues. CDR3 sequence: CASSPWGGTSTYEQYF. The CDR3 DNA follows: TGTGCCAGCAGCCCTTGGGGGGGGACATCTACCTACGAGCAGTACTTC.

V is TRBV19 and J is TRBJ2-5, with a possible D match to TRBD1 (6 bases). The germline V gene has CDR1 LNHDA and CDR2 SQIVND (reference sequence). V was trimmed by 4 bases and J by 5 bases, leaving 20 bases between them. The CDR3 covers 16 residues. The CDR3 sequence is CASSNRDFKAAETQYF. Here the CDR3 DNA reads TGTGCCAGTAGTAACAGGGATTTCAAGGCGGCGGAGACCCAGTACTTC. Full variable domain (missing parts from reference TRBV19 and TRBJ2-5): DGGITQSPKYLFRKEGQNVTLSCEQNLNHDAMYWYRQDPGQGLRLIYYSQIVNDFQKGDIAEGYSVSREKKESFPLTVTSAQKNPTAFYLCASSNRDFKAAETQYFGPGTRLLVL.

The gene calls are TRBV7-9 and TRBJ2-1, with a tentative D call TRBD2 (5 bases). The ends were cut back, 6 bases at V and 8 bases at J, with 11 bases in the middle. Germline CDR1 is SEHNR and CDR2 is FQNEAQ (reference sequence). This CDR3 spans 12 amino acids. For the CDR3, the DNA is TGTGCCAGCAGTCTACTAGAAGATGAGCAGTTCTTC. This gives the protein CASSLLEDEQFF.

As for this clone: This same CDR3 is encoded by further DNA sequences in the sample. This CDR3 is CASSLTGGEQYF. CDR3 sequence (DNA): TGTGCCAGCAGCTTAACAGGGGGCGAGCAGTACTTC. The V call is TRBV7-9, the J call TRBJ2-7; 8 bases are shared with TRBD1. Losses at the gene ends were 2 bases for V and 6 bases for J; bases not matched to a gene: 0. The CDR3 length is 12 residues. Germline CDR1 is SEHNR and CDR2 is FQNEAQ (reference sequence).

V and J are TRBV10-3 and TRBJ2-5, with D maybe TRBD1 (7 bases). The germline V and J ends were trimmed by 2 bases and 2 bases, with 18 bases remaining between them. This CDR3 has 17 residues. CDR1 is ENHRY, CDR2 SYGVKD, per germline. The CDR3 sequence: CAISEGGTVLYQETQYF. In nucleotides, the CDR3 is TGTGCCATCAGTGAGGGGGGGACAGTACTATATCAAGAGACCCAGTACTTC.

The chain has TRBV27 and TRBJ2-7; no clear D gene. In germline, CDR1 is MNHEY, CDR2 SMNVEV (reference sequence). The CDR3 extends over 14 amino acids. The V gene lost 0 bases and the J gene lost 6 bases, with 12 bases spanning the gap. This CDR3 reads CASSLSGMLVEQYF. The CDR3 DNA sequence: TGTGCCAGCAGTTTATCAGGGATGTTGGTCGAGCAGTACTTC.

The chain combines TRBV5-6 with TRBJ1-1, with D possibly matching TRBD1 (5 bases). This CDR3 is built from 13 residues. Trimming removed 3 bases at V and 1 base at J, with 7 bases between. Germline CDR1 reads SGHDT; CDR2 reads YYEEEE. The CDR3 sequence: CASSYGGNTEAFF. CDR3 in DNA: TGTGCCAGCAGCTACGGGGGGAACACTGAAGCTTTCTTT.

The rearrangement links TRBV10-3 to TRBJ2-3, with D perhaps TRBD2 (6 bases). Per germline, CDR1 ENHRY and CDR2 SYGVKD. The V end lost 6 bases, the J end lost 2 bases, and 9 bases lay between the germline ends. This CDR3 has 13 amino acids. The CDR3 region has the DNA TGTGCCATCAGATCGGGGGACACAGATACGCAGTATTTT. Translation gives CAIRSGDTDTQYF.

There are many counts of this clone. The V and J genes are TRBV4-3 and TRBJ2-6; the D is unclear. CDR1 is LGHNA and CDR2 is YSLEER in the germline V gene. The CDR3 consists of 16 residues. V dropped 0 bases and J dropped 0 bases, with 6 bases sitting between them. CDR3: CASSQEGSSGANVLTF. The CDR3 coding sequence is TGCGCCAGCAGCCAAGAGGGCAGCTCTGGGGCCAACGTCCTGACTTTC.

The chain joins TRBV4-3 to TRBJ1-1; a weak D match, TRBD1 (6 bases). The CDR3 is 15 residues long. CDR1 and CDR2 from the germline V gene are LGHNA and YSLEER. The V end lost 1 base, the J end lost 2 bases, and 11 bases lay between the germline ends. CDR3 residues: CASSQVDSPNTEAFF. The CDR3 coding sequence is TGCGCCAGCAGCCAAGTGGACAGCCCAAACACTGAAGCTTTCTTT.

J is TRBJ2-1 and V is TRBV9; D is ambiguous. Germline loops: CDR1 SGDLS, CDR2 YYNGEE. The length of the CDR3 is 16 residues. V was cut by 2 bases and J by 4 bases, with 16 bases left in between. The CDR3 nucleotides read TGTGCCAGCAGCGTGGGGTCCGATTCGGTATACAATGAGCAGTTCTTC. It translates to CASSVGSDSVYNEQFF.

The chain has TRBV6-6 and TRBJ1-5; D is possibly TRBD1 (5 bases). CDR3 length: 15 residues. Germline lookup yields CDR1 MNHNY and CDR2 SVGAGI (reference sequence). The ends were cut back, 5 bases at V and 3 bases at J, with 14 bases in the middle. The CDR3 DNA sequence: TGTGCCAGCAGTCCGGGGGGAAGTCCCAATCAGCCCCAGCATTTT. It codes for CASSPGGSPNQPQHF.

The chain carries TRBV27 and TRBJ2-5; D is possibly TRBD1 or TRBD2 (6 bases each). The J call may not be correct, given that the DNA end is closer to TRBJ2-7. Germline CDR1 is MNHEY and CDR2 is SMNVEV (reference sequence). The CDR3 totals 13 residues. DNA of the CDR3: TGTGCCAGCAGTACGACAGGAGGGGCCGAGCAGTACTTC. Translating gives CASSTTGGAEQYF.

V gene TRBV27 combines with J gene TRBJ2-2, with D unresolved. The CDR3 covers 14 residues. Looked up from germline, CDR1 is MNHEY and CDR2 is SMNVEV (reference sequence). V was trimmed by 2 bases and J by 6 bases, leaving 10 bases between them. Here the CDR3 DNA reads TGTGCCAGCAGTTTAGCCCCGTCCCCCGGGGAGCTGTTTTTT. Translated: CASSLAPSPGELFF.

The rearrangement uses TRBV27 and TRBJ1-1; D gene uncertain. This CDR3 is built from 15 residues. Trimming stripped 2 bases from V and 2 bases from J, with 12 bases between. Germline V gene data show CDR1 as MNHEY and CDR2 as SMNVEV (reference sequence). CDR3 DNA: TGTGCCAGCAGTTTAACCCCGGGCGCAAACACTGAAGCTTTCTTT. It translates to CASSLTPGANTEAFF.

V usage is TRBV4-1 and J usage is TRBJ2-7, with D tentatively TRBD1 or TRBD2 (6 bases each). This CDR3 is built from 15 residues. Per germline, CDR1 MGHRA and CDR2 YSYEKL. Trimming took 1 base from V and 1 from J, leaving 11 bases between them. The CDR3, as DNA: TGCGCCAGCAGCCAAGTCGGAGGGGGTTCCTACGAGCAGTACTTC. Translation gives CASSQVGGGSYEQYF.

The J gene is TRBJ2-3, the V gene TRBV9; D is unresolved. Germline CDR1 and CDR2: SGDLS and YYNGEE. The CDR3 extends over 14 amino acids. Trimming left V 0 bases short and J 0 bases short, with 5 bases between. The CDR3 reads CASSVAGSTDTQYF. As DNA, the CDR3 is TGTGCCAGCAGCGTAGCCGGGAGCACAGATACGCAGTATTTT.